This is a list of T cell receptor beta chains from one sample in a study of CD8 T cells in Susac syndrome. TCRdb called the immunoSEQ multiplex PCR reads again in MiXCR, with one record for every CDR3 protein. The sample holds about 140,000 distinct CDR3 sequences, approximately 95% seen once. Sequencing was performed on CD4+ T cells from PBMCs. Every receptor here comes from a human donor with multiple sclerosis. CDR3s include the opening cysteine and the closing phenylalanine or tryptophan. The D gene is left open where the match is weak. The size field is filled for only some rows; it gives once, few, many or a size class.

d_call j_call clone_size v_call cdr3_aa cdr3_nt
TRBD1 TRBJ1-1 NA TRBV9 CASSGDSQAFF TGTGCCAGCAGCGGGGACAGCCAAGCTTTCTTT
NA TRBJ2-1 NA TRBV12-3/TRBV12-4 CASRPNLIESNEQFF TGTGCCAGCAGGCCAAATCTCATAGAGAGCAATGAGCAGTTCTTC
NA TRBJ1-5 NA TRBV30 CAWSITGGPQHF TGTGCCTGGAGTATTACCGGGGGGCCCCAGCATTTT
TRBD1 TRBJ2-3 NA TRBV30 CAWSKTGADTQYF TGTGCCTGGAGCAAGACAGGGGCCGATACGCAGTATTTT
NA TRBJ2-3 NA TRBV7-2 CASSSTGVGRTDTQYF TGTGCCAGCAGCTCGACGGGGGTGGGTCGCACAGATACGCAGTATTTT
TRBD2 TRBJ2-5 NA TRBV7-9 CASTNAKPGLAVETQYF TGTGCCAGCACCAACGCAAAACCGGGACTAGCAGTAGAGACCCAGTACTTC
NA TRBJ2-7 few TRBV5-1 CASSLEADSYEQYF TGCGCCAGCAGCTTGGAGGCGGATTCCTACGAGCAGTACTTC
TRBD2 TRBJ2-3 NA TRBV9 CASSVDLAGGPVDTQYF TGTGCCAGCAGCGTGGATCTAGCGGGGGGGCCAGTAGATACGCAGTATTTT
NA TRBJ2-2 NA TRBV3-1 CASSPRVSNTGELFF TGTGCCAGCAGCCCGAGGGTCTCGAACACCGGGGAGCTGTTTTTT
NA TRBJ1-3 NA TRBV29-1 CSGRTVGNTIYF TGCAGCGGGAGGACGGTTGGAAACACCATATATTTT
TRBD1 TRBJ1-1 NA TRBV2 CASRHRGGTEAFF TGTGCCAGCAGACACAGGGGGGGTACTGAAGCTTTCTTT
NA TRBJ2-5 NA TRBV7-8 CASSLARFADQETQYF TGTGCCAGCAGCTTAGCGCGTTTCGCAGATCAAGAGACCCAGTACTTC
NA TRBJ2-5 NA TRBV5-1 CASSPGFQETQYF TGCGCCAGCAGCCCGGGGTTCCAAGAGACCCAGTACTTC
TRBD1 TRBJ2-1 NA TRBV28 CASSPGQTLDLFYNEQFF TGTGCCAGCAGTCCGGGACAGACCCTTGATTTATTCTACAATGAGCAGTTCTTC
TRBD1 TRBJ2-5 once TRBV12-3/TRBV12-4 CASSQGQRETQYF TGTGCCAGCAGTCAGGGACAGCGAGAGACCCAGTACTTC
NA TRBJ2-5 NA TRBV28 CAGSHSGTQYF TGTGCCGGCTCGCATTCGGGGACCCAGTACTTC
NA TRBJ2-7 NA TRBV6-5 CASSQTEYEQYF TGTGCCAGCAGTCAAACGGAATACGAGCAGTACTTC
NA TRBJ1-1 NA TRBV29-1 CSVRGRGPTEAFF TGCAGCGTTCGTGGTCGGGGTCCCACTGAAGCTTTCTTT
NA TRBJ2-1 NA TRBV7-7 CASSPGPRNEQFF TGTGCTAGCAGCCCCGGGCCTCGCAATGAGCAGTTCTTC
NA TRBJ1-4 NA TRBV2 CASSVTGTRQEKLFF TGTGCCAGCAGCGTCACCGGGACGCGACAAGAAAAACTGTTTTTT
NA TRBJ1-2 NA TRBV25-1 CASSEAGVLNYGYTF TGTGCCAGCAGTGAAGCTGGAGTGCTTAACTATGGCTACACCTTC
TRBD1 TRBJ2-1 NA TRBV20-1 CSASPSLQGAGEQFF TGCAGTGCTAGCCCCTCCCTACAGGGGGCAGGTGAGCAGTTCTTC
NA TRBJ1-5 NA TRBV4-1 CASSQAVSNQPQHF TGCGCCAGCAGCCAAGCGGTTAGCAATCAGCCCCAGCATTTT
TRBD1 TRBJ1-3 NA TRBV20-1 CSASENRGPGNTIYF TGCAGTGCTAGTGAAAACAGGGGCCCTGGAAACACCATATATTTT
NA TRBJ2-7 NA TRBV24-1 CATSDPDSKGSYEQYF TGTGCCACCAGTGATCCGGACAGCAAGGGCTCCTACGAGCAGTACTTC
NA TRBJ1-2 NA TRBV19 CASSMVGPSYGYTF TGTGCCAGTAGTATGGTGGGACCTAGCTATGGCTACACCTTC
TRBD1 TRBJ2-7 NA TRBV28 CASSLWGTGATYEQYF TGTGCCAGCAGTTTATGGGGCACAGGGGCTACCTACGAGCAGTACTTC
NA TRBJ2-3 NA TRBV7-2 CASSLIRIGTDTQYF TGTGCCAGCAGCTTAATAAGGATCGGCACAGATACGCAGTATTTT
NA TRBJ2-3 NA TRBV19 CASSAGPSTDTQYF TGTGCCAGTTCGGCGGGGCCGAGCACAGATACGCAGTATTTT
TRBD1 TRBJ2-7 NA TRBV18 CASSPPGQGLRSGQYF TGTGCCAGCTCACCACCAGGACAGGGTTTACGATCTGGGCAGTACTTC
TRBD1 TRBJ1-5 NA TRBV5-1 CASSLAGGDNQPQHF TGCGCCAGCAGCTTGGCAGGGGGTGACAATCAGCCCCAGCATTTT
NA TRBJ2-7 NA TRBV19 CASSITGRGYEQYF TGTGCCAGTAGTATCACCGGACGGGGCTACGAGCAGTACTTC
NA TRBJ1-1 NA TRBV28 CASSLLGARAFF TGTGCCAGCAGTTTGCTCGGGGCCCGAGCTTTCTTT
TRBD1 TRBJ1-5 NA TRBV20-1 CSAREMGQGILNQPQHF TGCAGTGCTAGAGAGATGGGACAGGGGATCCTCAATCAGCCCCAGCATTTT
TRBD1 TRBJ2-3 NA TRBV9 CASSGRTGGVNTQYF TGTGCCAGCAGCGGACGGACAGGGGGCGTGAATACGCAGTATTTT
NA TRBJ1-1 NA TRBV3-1 CASSPGPNTEAFF TGTGCCAGCAGCCCGGGACCTAACACTGAAGCTTTCTTT
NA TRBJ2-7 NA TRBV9 CASSVGGGLSYEQYF TGTGCCAGCAGCGTAGGGGGAGGACTATCCTACGAGCAGTACTTC
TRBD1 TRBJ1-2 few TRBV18 CASSPTGDGYTF TGTGCCAGCTCACCCACAGGGGATGGCTACACCTTC
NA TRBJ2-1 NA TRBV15 CATSRGRGTYNEQFF TGTGCCACCAGCAGAGGCCGGGGGACCTACAATGAGCAGTTCTTC
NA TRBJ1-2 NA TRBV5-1 CASSFDSSGYGYTF TGCGCCAGCAGCTTTGACAGTTCAGGCTATGGCTACACCTTC
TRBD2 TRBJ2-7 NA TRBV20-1 CSAPLAGMYEQYF TGCAGTGCTCCACTAGCGGGAATGTACGAGCAGTACTTC
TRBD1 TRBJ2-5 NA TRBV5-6 CASSLAGDRAGETQYF TGTGCCAGCAGCTTGGCAGGGGACAGGGCGGGAGAGACCCAGTACTTC
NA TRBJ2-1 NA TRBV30 CASSSGSYNEQFF TGTGCCTCTTCGAGCGGCTCCTACAATGAGCAGTTCTTC
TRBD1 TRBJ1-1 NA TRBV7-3 CASSVQGKGTEAFF TGTGCCAGCAGCGTACAGGGGAAAGGCACTGAAGCTTTCTTT
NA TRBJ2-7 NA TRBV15 CATSRLTEQYF TGTGCCACCAGCAGGTTAACCGAGCAGTACTTC
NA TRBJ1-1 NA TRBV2 CASSITRNTEAFF TGTGCCAGCAGTATTACACGGAACACTGAAGCTTTCTTT
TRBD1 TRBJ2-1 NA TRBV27 CASSFGTGAGYSNEQFF TGTGCCAGCAGTTTTGGCACAGGGGCTGGGTATAGCAATGAGCAGTTCTTC
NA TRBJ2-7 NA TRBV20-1 CSARDKRWRSYEQYF TGCAGTGCTAGAGATAAAAGGTGGCGTTCCTACGAGCAGTACTTC
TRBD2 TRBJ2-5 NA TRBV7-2 CASSLFTLAGGRQETQYF TGTGCCAGCAGTCTGTTTACCTTAGCGGGGGGGCGCCAAGAGACCCAGTACTTC
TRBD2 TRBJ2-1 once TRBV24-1 CATAGGRGGYNEQFF TGTGCCACCGCCGGGGGACGGGGGGGATACAATGAGCAGTTCTTC
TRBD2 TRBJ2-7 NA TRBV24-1 CATSDTTSGKTYEQYF TGTGCCACCAGTGACACGACTAGCGGGAAGACCTACGAGCAGTACTTC
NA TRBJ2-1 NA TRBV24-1 CATSDPRTLLYNEQFF TGTGCCACCAGTGACCCGAGGACTCTCCTCTACAATGAGCAGTTCTTC
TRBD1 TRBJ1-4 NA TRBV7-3 CASSSYRGYEKLFF TGTGCCAGCAGCTCCTACAGGGGCTATGAAAAACTGTTTTTT
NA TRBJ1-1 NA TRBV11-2 CASSFQGIEAFF TGTGCCAGCAGCTTTCAGGGTATCGAGGCTTTCTTT
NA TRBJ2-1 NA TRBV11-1 CASSITRSSYNEQFF TGTGCCAGCAGCATTACTAGGAGCTCCTACAATGAGCAGTTCTTC
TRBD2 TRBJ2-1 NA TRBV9 CASSVEGTSGRNEQFF TGTGCCAGCAGCGTAGAAGGGACTAGCGGGAGGAATGAGCAGTTCTTC
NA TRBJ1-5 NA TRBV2 CASSDNRAKGPQHF TGTGCCAGCAGTGACAACAGGGCTAAGGGGCCCCAGCATTTT